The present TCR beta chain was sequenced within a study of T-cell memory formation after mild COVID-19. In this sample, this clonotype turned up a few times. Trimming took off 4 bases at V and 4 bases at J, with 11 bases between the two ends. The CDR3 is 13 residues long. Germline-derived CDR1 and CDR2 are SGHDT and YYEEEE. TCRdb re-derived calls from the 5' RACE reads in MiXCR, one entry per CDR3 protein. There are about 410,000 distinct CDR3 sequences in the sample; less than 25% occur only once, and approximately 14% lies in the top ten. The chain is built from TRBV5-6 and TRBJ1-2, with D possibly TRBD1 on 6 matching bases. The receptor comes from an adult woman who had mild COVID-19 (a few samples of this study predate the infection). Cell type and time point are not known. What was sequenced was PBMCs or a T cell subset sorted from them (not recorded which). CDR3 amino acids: CASSNGQSYGYTF. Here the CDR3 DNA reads TGTGCCAGCAGCAATGGACAGAGCTATGGCTACACCTTC.